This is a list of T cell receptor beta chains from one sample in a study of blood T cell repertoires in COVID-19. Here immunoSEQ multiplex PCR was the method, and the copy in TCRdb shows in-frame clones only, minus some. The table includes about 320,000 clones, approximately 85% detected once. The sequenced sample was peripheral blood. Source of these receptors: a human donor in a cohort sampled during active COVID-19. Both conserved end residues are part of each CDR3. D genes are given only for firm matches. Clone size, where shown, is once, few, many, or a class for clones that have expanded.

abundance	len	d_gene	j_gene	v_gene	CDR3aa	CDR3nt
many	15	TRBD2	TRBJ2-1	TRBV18	CASSIAGGEYNEQFF	TGTGCCAGCTCCATAGCGGGGGGTGAATACAATGAGCAGTTCTTC
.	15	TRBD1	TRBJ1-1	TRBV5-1	CASSAAGGRNTEAFF	TGCGCCAGCAGCGCGGCAGGGGGCCGAAACACTGAAGCTTTCTTT
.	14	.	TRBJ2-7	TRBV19	CASSAGTGIYEQYF	TGTGCCAGTTCCGCGGGGACGGGAATATACGAGCAGTACTTC
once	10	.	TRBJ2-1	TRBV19	CASKAFEEFF	TGTGCCAGTAAAGCGTTTGAGGAGTTCTTC
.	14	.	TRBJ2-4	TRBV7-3	CASTRGAVEDIQYF	TGTGCCAGCACCCGTGGGGCAGTTGAGGACATTCAGTACTTC
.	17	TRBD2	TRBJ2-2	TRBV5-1	CASSLVASGGVGGELFF	TGCGCCAGCAGCTTGGTGGCTAGCGGGGGAGTCGGCGGGGAGCTGTTTTTT
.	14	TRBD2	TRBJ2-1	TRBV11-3	CASSKRGLSGEQFF	TGTGCCAGCAGCAAACGCGGACTTAGCGGGGAGCAGTTCTTC
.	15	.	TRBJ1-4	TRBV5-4	CASSPLGREGEKLFF	TGTGCCAGCAGCCCGTTGGGAAGGGAGGGTGAAAAACTGTTTTTT
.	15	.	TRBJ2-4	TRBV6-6	CASSRRGVDKNIQYF	TGTGCCAGCAGCCGCAGGGGGGTGGACAAAAACATTCAGTACTTC
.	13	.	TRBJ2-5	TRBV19	CASSTREEETQYF	TGTGCCAGTAGTACCCGTGAGGAAGAGACCCAGTACTTC
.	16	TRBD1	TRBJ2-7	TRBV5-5	CASSLRVRQGYNEQYF	TGTGCCAGCAGCTTGCGGGTAAGACAGGGATACAACGAGCAGTACTTC
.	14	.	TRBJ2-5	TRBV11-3	CASSLDGTEETQYF	TGTGCCAGCAGCTTAGATGGAACAGAAGAGACCCAGTACTTC
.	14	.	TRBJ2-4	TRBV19	CASSMEGSKNIQYF	TGTGCCAGTAGTATGGAGGGCTCCAAAAACATTCAGTACTTC
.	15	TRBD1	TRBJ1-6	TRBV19	CASTGGQGYNSPLHF	TGTGCCAGTACAGGGGGGCAGGGGTATAATTCACCCCTCCACTTT
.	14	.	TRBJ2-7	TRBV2	CASSVRGTVYEQYF	TGTGCCAGCAGTGTCCGGGGGACAGTCTACGAGCAGTACTTC
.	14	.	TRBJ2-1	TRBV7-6	CASSLGGDYNEQFF	TGTGCCAGCAGCTTAGGCGGGGACTACAATGAGCAGTTCTTC
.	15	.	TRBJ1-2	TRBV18	CASSEDAGAESGYTF	TGTGCCAGCTCTGAAGATGCGGGCGCAGAGAGTGGCTACACCTTC
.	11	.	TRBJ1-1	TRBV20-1	CSARKALSAFF	TGCAGTGCTAGGAAAGCCCTGAGTGCTTTCTTT
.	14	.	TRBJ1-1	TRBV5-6	CASSLAQANTEAFF	TGTGCCAGCAGCTTGGCGCAGGCCAACACTGAAGCTTTCTTT
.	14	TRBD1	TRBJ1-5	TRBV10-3	CAISNGQGPQPQHF	TGTGCCATCAGCAACGGACAGGGGCCCCAGCCCCAGCATTTT
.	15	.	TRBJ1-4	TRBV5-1	CASSGNVGAAEKLFF	TGCGCCAGCAGCGGGAATGTGGGGGCGGCTGAAAAACTGTTTTTT
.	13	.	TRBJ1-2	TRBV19	CASSIGTGYGYTF	TGTGCCAGTAGTATAGGCACAGGCTATGGCTACACCTTC